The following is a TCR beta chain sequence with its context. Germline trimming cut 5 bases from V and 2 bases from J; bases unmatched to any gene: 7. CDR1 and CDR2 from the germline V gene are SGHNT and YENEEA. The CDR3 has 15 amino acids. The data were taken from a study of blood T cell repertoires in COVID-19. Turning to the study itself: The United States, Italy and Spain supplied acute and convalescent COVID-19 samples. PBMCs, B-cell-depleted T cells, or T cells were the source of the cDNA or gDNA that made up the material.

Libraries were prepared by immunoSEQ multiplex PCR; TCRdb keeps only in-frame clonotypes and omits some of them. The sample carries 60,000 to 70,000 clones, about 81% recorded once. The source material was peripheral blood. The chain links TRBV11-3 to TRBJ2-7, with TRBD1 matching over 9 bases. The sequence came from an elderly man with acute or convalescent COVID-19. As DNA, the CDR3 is TGTGCCAGCAGCCCGACCGGGACAGGGCCCTACGAGCAGTACTTC. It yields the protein CASSPTGTGPYEQYF.